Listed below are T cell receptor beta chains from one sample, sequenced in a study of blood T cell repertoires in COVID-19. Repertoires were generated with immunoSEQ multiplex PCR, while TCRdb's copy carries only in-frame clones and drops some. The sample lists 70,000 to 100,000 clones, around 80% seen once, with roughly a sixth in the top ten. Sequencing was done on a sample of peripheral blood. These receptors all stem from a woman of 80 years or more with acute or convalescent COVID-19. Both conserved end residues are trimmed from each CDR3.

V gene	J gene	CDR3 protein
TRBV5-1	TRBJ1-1	ASSQRKNTEAF
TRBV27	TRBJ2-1	ASSPRTTSEQF
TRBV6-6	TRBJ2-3	ASSHLAGGTDTQY
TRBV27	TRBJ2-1	ASSPLEGYEQF
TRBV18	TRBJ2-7	ASSPLMDRGNEQY
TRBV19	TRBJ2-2	ASSRPLGRGSGELF
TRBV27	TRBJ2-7	ASRTSGGPYEQY
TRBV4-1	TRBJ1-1	ASSQEVRGANTEAF
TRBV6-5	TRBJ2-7	ASSYMSTAAYEQY
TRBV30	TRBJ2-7	AWTPTAYEQY
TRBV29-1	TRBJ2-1	SGTGGYNEQF
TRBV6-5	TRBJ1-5	ASSYGQNSNQPQH
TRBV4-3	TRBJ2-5	ASSQGPSTETQY
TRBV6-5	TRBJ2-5	ASQGTGETQY
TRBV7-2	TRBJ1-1	ASSSLQGLNSEAF
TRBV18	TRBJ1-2	ASSHRTGGSPNPYGYT
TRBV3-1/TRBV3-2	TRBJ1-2	ASSQSVRGYT
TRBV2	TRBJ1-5	ASSEKRIGPQH
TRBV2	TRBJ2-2	ARLQGRTGELF
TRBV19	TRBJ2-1	ASSPAGGLYNEQF
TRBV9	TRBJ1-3	ASSVRTGNDGGNTIY
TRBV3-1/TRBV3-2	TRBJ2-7	ASSPSRARSRLEQY
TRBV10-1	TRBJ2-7	ASSEYGGASYEQY
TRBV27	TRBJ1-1	ASSYDRGPPF
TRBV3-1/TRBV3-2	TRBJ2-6	ASSNGLAAGANVLT
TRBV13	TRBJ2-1	ASTLLGGGGAGEQF
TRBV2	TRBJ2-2	ASSQGLANMGGELF
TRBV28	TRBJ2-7	ASSFGGGAEGYEQY